Below, 28 T cell receptor beta chains from the same sample are listed, as sequenced in a study of cytomegalovirus exposure and HLA in healthy donors. Primers for the PCR totalled 60 Vbeta and 13 Jbeta. Method: immunoSEQ multiplex PCR; TCRdb's copy keeps in-frame clones and lacks some. The table shows 90,000 to 150,000 clones, with about 80% occurring only once. The sample was PBMCs. These receptors all come from a woman younger than 30 in good health and CMV-seronegative.

V usage is TRBV28 and J usage is TRBJ1-2, with D possibly being TRBD1 (5 bases). The germline V gene has CDR1 MDHEN and CDR2 SYDVKM. The CDR3 runs to 14 residues. Trimming cost V 8 bases and J 8 bases, with 21 bases left between them. CDR3: CASADPGGVLGYTF. Written as DNA, the CDR3 is TGTGCCAGCGCCGATCCGGGGGGAGTTTTGGGCTACACCTTC.

The chain combines TRBV6-5 with TRBJ1-1, with 9 bases lining up with TRBD1. The CDR3 loop spans 15 amino acids. Trimming removed 6 bases from V and 5 bases from J; junction bases left unmatched: 10. Germline lookup yields CDR1 MNHEY and CDR2 SVGAGI. The CDR3: CASSRPGQGRTEAFF. Written as DNA, the CDR3 is TGTGCCAGCAGCCGACCGGGACAGGGAAGAACTGAAGCTTTCTTT.

This clone showed up just once. CDR3 sequence: CASSYELNTEAFF. CDR3 DNA: TGTGCCAGCAGTTACGAGCTGAACACTGAAGCTTTCTTT. The chain is built from TRBV6-5 and TRBJ1-1; no reliable D call. CDR1 and CDR2 (germline): MNHEY, SVGAGI. V was shortened by 2 bases and J by 0 bases, with 4 bases between the two germline ends. This CDR3 spans 13 amino acids.

The chain has TRBV5-1 and TRBJ1-2, with D hard to call. V was trimmed by 0 bases and J by 4 bases, leaving 7 bases between them. CDR3 length: 13 residues. Germline values: CDR1 SGHRS, CDR2 YFSETQ. The CDR3 DNA is TGCGCCAGCAGCTTGGGCGAGGTCTATGGCTACACCTTC. Amino acids: CASSLGEVYGYTF. The full variable domain, its missing parts supplied by reference TRBV5-1 and TRBJ1-2, is KAGVTQTPRYLIKTRGQQVTLSCSPISGHRSVSWYQQTPGQGLQFLFEYFSETQRNKGNFPGRFSGRQFSNSRSEMNVSTLELGDSALYLCASSLGEVYGYTFGSGTRLTVV.

The gene calls are TRBV7-9 and TRBJ2-4; tentative D call: TRBD1 (6 bases). Germline V lookup: CDR1 SEHNR, CDR2 FQNEAQ (reference sequence). The CDR3 has 16 amino acids. With 7 bases removed from V and 0 bases from J, the gap between germline ends came to 16 bases. The CDR3 DNA sequence: TGTGCCAGCATCGGTCAAGGACAGCCAGCCAAAAACATTCAGTACTTC. Translating it yields CASIGQGQPAKNIQYF.

The chain combines TRBV5-1 with TRBJ2-3, with TRBD2 matching 12 bases. The length of the CDR3 is 19 residues. With V trimmed by 4 bases and J by 0 bases, 12 bases remained unmatched. The germline V gene encodes CDR1 SGHRS and CDR2 YFSETQ. CDR3 in DNA: TGCGCCAGCAGCCTTTGGACTAGCGGGGCGAGCGGTAGCACAGATACGCAGTATTTT. Protein product: CASSLWTSGASGSTDTQYF.

This clone was seen once. The CDR3 DNA reads TGTGCCAGTAGTATGATGGGCGGGAGTGGTACCGGGGAGCTGTTTTTT. Amino acid sequence: CASSMMGGSGTGELFF. This sequence joins TRBV19 and TRBJ2-2; 7 bases line up with TRBD2. The CDR3 loop spans 16 amino acids. Germline CDR1 is LNHDA and CDR2 is SQIVND (reference sequence). Trimming removed 3 bases from V and 5 bases from J; junction bases left unmatched: 9.

This rearrangement joins TRBV7-9 to TRBJ1-1; D is undetermined. Trimming shortened V by 7 bases and J by 4 bases, and 13 bases separated the two germline ends. The CDR3 sequence is 13 residues long. Germline V gives CDR1 SEHNR, CDR2 FQNEAQ (reference sequence). The CDR3 sequence: CASTEALITEAFF. CDR3 nucleotide sequence: TGTGCCAGCACCGAAGCCCTAATCACTGAAGCTTTCTTT.

The chain uses TRBV27 and TRBJ1-1; no clear D gene. This CDR3 is 12 amino acids long. The V end was cut by 2 bases, the J end by 5 bases, with 6 bases between. From germline, CDR1 is MNHEY and CDR2 SMNVEV (reference sequence). CDR3 protein: CASSLAGTEAFF. CDR3 in DNA: TGTGCCAGCAGTTTAGCGGGGACTGAAGCTTTCTTT.

This clone was observed a handful of times. The chain has TRBV5-8 and TRBJ1-5; D uncertain. The CDR3 covers 16 residues. Germline V gene sequence: CDR1 SGHTS, CDR2 YDEGEE. V shed 3 bases and J shed 4 bases, with 17 bases lying between them. DNA of the CDR3: TGTGCCAGCAGCTCATACACAGAGTTATGGAATCAGCCCCAGCATTTT. This codes for CASSSYTELWNQPQHF.

The CDR3 bases are TGTGCCAGCAGCTTAGGGCAGGGGACTGAAGCTTTCTTT. Encoded protein: CASSLGQGTEAFF. The chain employs TRBV13 and TRBJ1-1, with a weak D call TRBD1 (6 bases). From germline, CDR1 is PRHDT and CDR2 FYEKMQ (reference sequence). The CDR3 length is 13 residues. V was pared by 0 bases and J by 5 bases, with 7 bases between.

The V and J genes are TRBV28 and TRBJ1-2, with TRBD1 matching 10 bases. With V trimmed by 4 bases and J by 5 bases, 7 bases remained unmatched. The CDR3 has 15 amino acids. The germline V gene has CDR1 MDHEN and CDR2 SYDVKM. The CDR3 here is CASSYPTGGGYGYTF. CDR3 DNA: TGTGCCAGCAGTTACCCGACAGGGGGCGGGTATGGCTACACCTTC.

Turning to this clone: The junction does not match germline at one end; this may be a read error. Different DNA sequences within this sample yield the same CDR3. V and J are TRBV6-5 and TRBJ1-1, with 7 nucleotides matching TRBD1. The CDR3 sequence is 15 residues long. CDR1 and CDR2 from the germline V gene are MNHEY and SVGAGI. The CDR3 DNA reads as TGCGCCAGCAGTCCCGGACAGGTGAGGTTCACTGAAGCTTTCTTT. Translating it yields CASSPGQVRFTEAFF.

V usage is TRBV7-2 and J usage is TRBJ2-1; 7 bases are a match to TRBD1. With 6 bases clipped from V and 1 base from J, the junction kept 3 bases outside the gene matches. Germline V CDR1 and CDR2: SGHTA, FQGNSA. CDR3 size: 14 residues. The CDR3 sequence: CASSLGQSYNEQFF. CDR3 nucleotide sequence: TGTGCCAGCAGTCTGGGACAGTCCTACAATGAGCAGTTCTTC.

A single count supports this clone. V is TRBV27 and J is TRBJ2-1; possibly TRBD1 for D (5 bases). Trimming took off 4 bases at V and 7 bases at J, with 26 bases between the two ends. Germline V lookup: CDR1 MNHEY, CDR2 SMNVEV (reference sequence). The CDR3 length is 18 residues. CDR3 DNA: TGTGCCAGCAGTTCACGCGCTTCACAGGTGCGAGGCGTAAATGAGCAGTTCTTC. Amino acids: CASSSRASQVRGVNEQFF.

The chain carries TRBV9 and TRBJ2-7, with a possible D match to TRBD1 (6 bases). CDR3 size: 15 residues. Germline assignment: CDR1 SGDLS and CDR2 YYNGEE. Trimming cost V 0 bases and J 3 bases, with 13 bases left between them. The CDR3 DNA reads TGTGCCAGCAGCGTAGCGGACAGCCCAGGCTACGAGCAGTACTTC. The encoded protein is CASSVADSPGYEQYF.

The chain carries TRBV5-6 and TRBJ1-1, with TRBD1 matching 10 bases. Unmatched junction bases numbered 9, after V lost 6 bases and J lost 4 bases. Germline loops: CDR1 SGHDT, CDR2 YYEEEE. The CDR3 loop spans 15 amino acids. The CDR3 here is CASTRTGGWSTEAFF. DNA for the CDR3: TGTGCCAGCACCCGGACAGGGGGGTGGAGCACTGAAGCTTTCTTT.

The chain is built from TRBV7-3 and TRBJ2-3, with 7 positions matching TRBD2. V shed 5 bases and J 2 bases; nucleotides not matched to a gene: 10. The CDR3 loop spans 16 amino acids. CDR1 and CDR2 from the germline V gene are SGHTA and FQGTGA. The chain's CDR3 is CASSRSGGGLTDTQYF. Written as DNA, the CDR3 is TGTGCCAGCAGCCGCTCGGGCGGGGGACTCACAGATACGCAGTATTTT.

The chain combines TRBV7-6 with TRBJ2-3; 7 bases are shared with TRBD2. This CDR3 is 16 amino acids long. CDR1 and CDR2 from the germline V gene are SGHVS and FNYEAQ. Trimming cost V 5 bases and J 10 bases; bases outside gene matches: 18. The CDR3 bases are TGTGCCAGCAGCCCCCGCCGGGACGCGGGAGTTTCGTCGCAGTATTTT. Amino acids: CASSPRRDAGVSSQYF.

This clone was observed once. This sequence joins TRBV9 and TRBJ1-5; a possible D gene is TRBD1 (6 bases). Between the trimmed V and J ends, which lost 3 bases and 3 bases, there was a span of 10 bases. There are 14 residues in the CDR3. Germline CDR1 and CDR2: SGDLS and YYNGEE. The CDR3 DNA follows: TGTGCCAGCAGCGCCGGACAGCACAATCAGCCCCAGCATTTT. Translated, it gives CASSAGQHNQPQHF.

The gene calls are TRBV5-5 and TRBJ1-1; 7 bases match TRBD1. The V and J ends lost 4 bases and 5 bases, in that order; junction bases with no gene match: 5. This CDR3 comprises 13 residues. Germline loops: CDR1 SGHKS, CDR2 YYEKEE (reference sequence). This CDR3 reads CASSHDRDTEAFF. In DNA form, the CDR3 reads TGTGCCAGCAGCCATGACAGGGATACTGAAGCTTTCTTT.

V usage is TRBV7-9 and J usage is TRBJ1-1; the D is unclear. V was trimmed by 8 bases and J by 3 bases, leaving 16 bases between them. From germline, CDR1 is SEHNR and CDR2 FQNEAQ (reference sequence). This CDR3 comprises 14 residues. In nucleotides, the CDR3 is TGTGCCAGCGGATCCCAAAGCGGGGACACTGAAGCTTTCTTT. It specifies CASGSQSGDTEAFF.

J is TRBJ2-7 and V is TRBV30; 7 positions match TRBD1. Germline trimming cut 4 bases from V and 6 bases from J; bases unmatched to any gene: 9. The CDR3 covers 13 residues. Germline CDR1 reads GTSNPN; CDR2 reads SVGIG (reference sequence). The CDR3 DNA reads as TGTGCCTGGATCTCAAAACAGGGGCTCGAGCAGTACTTC. Amino acids: CAWISKQGLEQYF. Full variable domain (outside the CDR3, taken from reference TRBV30 and TRBJ2-7): SQTIHQWPATLVQPVGSPLSLECTVEGTSNPNLYWYRQAAGRGLQLLFYSVGIGQISSEVPQNLSASRPQDRQFILSSKKLLLSDSGFYLCAWISKQGLEQYFGPGTRLTVT.

CDR3 sequence (DNA): TGTGCCAGCAGCTTAGCGCCGGCGGGAGTCCTCACAGATACGCAGTATTTT. Amino acids: CASSLAPAGVLTDTQYF. J is TRBJ2-3 and V is TRBV7-6, with 7 bases aligning to TRBD2. Germline V lookup: CDR1 SGHVS, CDR2 FNYEAQ. V shed 0 bases and J 2 bases; nucleotides not matched to a gene: 8. CDR3 size: 17 residues. The variable domain in full, completed from reference TRBV7-6 and TRBJ2-3, reads GAGVSQSPRYKVTKRGQDVALRCDPISGHVSLYWYRQALGQGPEFLTYFNYEAQQDKSGLPNDRFSAERPEGSISTLTIQRTEQRDSAMYRCASSLAPAGVLTDTQYFGPGTRLTVL.

The table lists this clone with a count of one. V is TRBV4-1 and J is TRBJ1-2; 9 bases are shared with TRBD1. The CDR3 loop spans 15 amino acids. Trimming at V came to 4 bases and at J to 4 bases, leaving 7 bases not matched to a gene. Germline CDR1 is MGHRA and CDR2 is YSYEKL. The CDR3 loop reads CASSPAGTGTYGYTF. CDR3 DNA: TGCGCCAGCAGCCCCGCCGGGACAGGGACCTATGGCTACACCTTC.

This rearrangement joins TRBV7-2 to TRBJ2-7, with 7 bases lining up with TRBD2. V gave up 0 bases and J gave up 2 bases; unmatched junction bases: 4. Germline V CDR1 and CDR2: SGHTA, FQGNSA. This CDR3 is built from 15 residues. The CDR3 loop is CASSLASGTAYEQYF. The CDR3 DNA is TGTGCCAGCAGCTTAGCCAGCGGGACGGCCTACGAGCAGTACTTC.

J is TRBJ2-1 and V is TRBV18; possibly TRBD2 for D (5 bases). The germline V gene encodes CDR1 KGHSH and CDR2 LQKENI. The CDR3 contains 12 residues. V lost 3 bases and J lost 6, with 6 bases in between. CDR3 sequence reads: CASSPGLNEQFF. The CDR3 DNA reads TGTGCCAGCTCACCTGGACTCAATGAGCAGTTCTTC.

The chain combines TRBV6-5 with TRBJ2-5; D is possibly TRBD1 (5 bases). Germline lookup yields CDR1 MNHEY and CDR2 SVGAGI. The CDR3 runs to 16 residues. Trimming stripped 0 bases from V and 1 base from J, with 12 bases between. CDR3 sequence reads: CASSYSKSRAQETQYF. CDR3 nucleotides: TGTGCCAGCAGTTACTCGAAAAGCAGGGCCCAAGAGACCCAGTACTTC.